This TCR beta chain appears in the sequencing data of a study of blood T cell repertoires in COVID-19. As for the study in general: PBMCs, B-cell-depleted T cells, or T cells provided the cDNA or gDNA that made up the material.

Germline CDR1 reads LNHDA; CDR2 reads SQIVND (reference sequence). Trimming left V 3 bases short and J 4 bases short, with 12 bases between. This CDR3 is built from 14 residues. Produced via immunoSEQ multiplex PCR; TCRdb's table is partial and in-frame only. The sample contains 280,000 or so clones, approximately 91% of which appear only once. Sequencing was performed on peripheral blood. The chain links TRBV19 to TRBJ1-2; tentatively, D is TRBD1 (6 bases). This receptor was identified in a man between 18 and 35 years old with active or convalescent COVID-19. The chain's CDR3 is CASSIRTAAYGYTF. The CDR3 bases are TGTGCCAGTAGTATCAGGACAGCCGCCTATGGCTACACCTTC.